These T cell receptor beta chains were read from a single sample in a study of T cells in Graves' hyperthyroidism and ophthalmopathy. TCRdb fed the multiplex PCR reads into MiXCR, producing one record per CDR3 protein. The sample yields 640,000 or so distinct CDR3 sequences, about 15% seen once. The specimen was blood. The receptors stem from a woman between 40 and 55 years old with Graves' ophthalmopathy. Both conserved end residues are part of each CDR3. Fields, in order: D gene, J gene, V gene, clone size, CDR3 DNA, CDR3 protein. The D gene is left open where the match is weak. Rows may omit the clone size; those that give it use once, few, many or a size class.

>TRBD1|TRBJ2-7|TRBV6-2/TRBV6-3|many
TGTGCCAGCAGTCTGACGGGGACAGGGGGAACCGAGCAGTACTTC
CASSLTGTGGTEQYF
>TRBD1|TRBJ2-2|TRBV11-2|NA
TGTGCCAGCAGCTTTACCGGGACAGGACTGAAGTCCGGGGAGCTGTTTTTT
CASSFTGTGLKSGELFF
>NA|TRBJ2-5|TRBV7-2|many
TGTGCCAGCAGCCGAGGGGCGGCGGAGACCCAGTACTTC
CASSRGAAETQYF
>NA|TRBJ1-1|TRBV27|NA
TGTGCCAGCAGTGTATCGCTGGGGATCCAGGACGCGAACACTGAAGCTTTCTTT
CASSVSLGIQDANTEAFF
>NA|TRBJ1-1|TRBV19|many
TGTGCCAGTACTTCCCCCTGGCAGGAAAACACTGAAGCTTTCTTT
CASTSPWQENTEAFF
>NA|TRBJ1-1|TRBV6-2/TRBV6-3|NA
TGTGCCAGCATGCAACTCATGAACACTGAAGCTTTCTTT
CASMQLMNTEAFF
>NA|TRBJ2-3|TRBV28|NA
TGTGCCAGCAGTTTATTGGCCGGCTACCCCACCACAGATACGCAGTATTTT
CASSLLAGYPTTDTQYF
>NA|TRBJ1-5|TRBV19|many
TGTGCCAGTAGTATAGGGTACAGTTATGATAGCAATCAGCCCCAGCATTTT
CASSIGYSYDSNQPQHF
>NA|TRBJ1-5|TRBV12-3/TRBV12-4|many
TGTGCCATCACACTAACCGGGGACAACAATCAGCCCCAGCATTTT
CAITLTGDNNQPQHF
>NA|TRBJ2-7|TRBV6-2/TRBV6-3|few
TGTGCCAGCAGTATGACGGGGCTCTGGGAGCAGTACTTC
CASSMTGLWEQYF
>NA|TRBJ2-2|TRBV20-1|NA
TGCAGCGCGGGGATGCCTAGGGGCGGGGAGCTGTTTTTT
CSAGMPRGGELFF
>NA|TRBJ2-7|TRBV19|NA
TGTGCCAGTAGAGGGACCGAGAGCTCCTACGAGCAGTACTTC
CASRGTESSYEQYF
>NA|TRBJ1-3|TRBV11-2|many
TGTGCCAGCAGCTCGGAGGTGAACACCATATATTTT
CASSSEVNTIYF
>TRBD2|TRBJ2-2|TRBV3-1|NA
TGTGCCAGCAGCCCAAGGGCTAGCGGGAAAACCGGGGAGCTGTTTTTT
CASSPRASGKTGELFF
>TRBD2|TRBJ2-4|TRBV6-1|NA
TGTACCAGCACCGTACTAGCGGCCAAAAACATTCAGTACTTC
CTSTVLAAKNIQYF
>NA|TRBJ1-5|TRBV28|many
TGTGCCAGCATCTCAGGGCCGGACCTGGGCAATCAGCCCCAGCATTTT
CASISGPDLGNQPQHF
>TRBD1|TRBJ1-5|TRBV20-1|many
TGCAGTGCTCTCGGACAGGGCAATCAGCCCCAGCATTTT
CSALGQGNQPQHF
>NA|TRBJ1-3|TRBV6-1|few
TGTGCCAGCAGTGGAGAACAGGGAGCCTCTGGAAACACCATATATTTT
CASSGEQGASGNTIYF
>NA|TRBJ1-5|TRBV29-1|many
TGCAGCGTCATTACGACAGCACTAGGTGAGCCCCAGCATTTT
CSVITTALGEPQHF
>TRBD2|TRBJ2-2|TRBV30|once
TGTGCCTTGGGACTAGCTGCGAACACCGGGGAGCTGTTTTTT
CALGLAANTGELFF
>NA|TRBJ2-7|TRBV6-2/TRBV6-3|many
TGTGCCAGCAGTTACTCAGCAACCCACGGTACCTACGAGCAGTACTTC
CASSYSATHGTYEQYF
>NA|TRBJ1-1|TRBV11-3|many
TGTGCCAGCAGCTTAGAAGTTATGATGAACACTGAAGCTTTCTTT
CASSLEVMMNTEAFF
>NA|TRBJ2-5|TRBV25-1|many
TGTGCCAGCAGTGGAGCCCCACCTAGGGAGGAGACCCAGTACTTC
CASSGAPPREETQYF
>TRBD1|TRBJ2-7|TRBV7-9|NA
TGTGCCAGCAGCAATCGGGACAGGGGGCTTTACGAGCAGTACTTC
CASSNRDRGLYEQYF
>NA|TRBJ1-1|TRBV12-3/TRBV12-4|NA
TGTGCCAGCAGCCACCAGGGGCCCGGAGTTGAAGCTTTCTTT
CASSHQGPGVEAFF
>NA|TRBJ2-2|TRBV2|once
TGTGCCAGCAGGAAGGAGGACATTGGAGGCGGGGAGCTGTTTTTT
CASRKEDIGGGELFF
>NA|TRBJ2-5|TRBV28|many
TGTGCCAGCAGTACACCCAGCGGGGAGACCCAGTACTTC
CASSTPSGETQYF
>NA|TRBJ2-5|TRBV4-1|NA
TGCGCCAGCAGCCAAGTCTTTCTCGGACCCCAAGAGACCCAGTACTTC
CASSQVFLGPQETQYF
>TRBD1|TRBJ1-5|TRBV6-1|many
TGTGCCAGCAGTCTGGGGCAGGGGGCGCCGGGCAATCAGCCCCAGCATTTT
CASSLGQGAPGNQPQHF
>NA|TRBJ1-1|TRBV7-2|many
TGTGCCAGCATCAAAGGGGGGAACACTGAAGCTTTCTTT
CASIKGGNTEAFF
>TRBD1|TRBJ1-2|TRBV28|many
TGTGCCAGCAGTTCAGCCGCTACTAAAGGCAGGGGGTATGGCTACACCTTC
CASSSAATKGRGYGYTF